Below, 24 T cell receptor beta chains from the same sample are listed, as sequenced in a study of radiation and T cells in renal cell carcinoma. The repertoire was sequenced with immunoSEQ multiplex PCR; TCRdb's copy has only in-frame clones and lacks some. This table holds 110,000 to 150,000 clones, 83% found once. Documented time point: baseline pretreatment blood. Treatment indicated: 15 Gy SBRT to primary tumor, nephrectomy 4 weeks later. Here the sequenced sample was blood, taken from a patient whose treatment included radiotherapy and nephrectomy. These receptors were obtained from a woman in her forties or fifties with renal cell carcinoma.

This chain uses TRBV5-5 with TRBJ1-2; D not resolved. Germline V gene lookup returns CDR1 SGHKS and CDR2 YYEKEE (reference sequence). V dropped 5 bases and J dropped 5 bases, with 13 bases sitting between them. The CDR3 contains 13 residues. CDR3 sequence reads: CASSDGDGYGYTF. The DNA of the CDR3 is TGTGCCAGCAGTGACGGGGATGGGTATGGCTACACCTTC.

V usage is TRBV7-2 and J usage is TRBJ2-5, with 8 bases that match TRBD1. The germline CDR1 and CDR2 sequences are SGHTA and FQGNSA. CDR3 length: 16 amino acids. Germline trimming cut 2 bases from V and 5 bases from J; bases unmatched to any gene: 10. In DNA form, the CDR3 reads TGTGCCAGCAGCTTACGGGCAGGGGGCGCAAGGGAGACCCAGTACTTC. Translating gives CASSLRAGGARETQYF.

The chain recombines TRBV30 with TRBJ1-1; D gene unclear. Germline V gives CDR1 GTSNPN, CDR2 SVGIG (reference sequence). This CDR3 contains 13 residues. The V and J ends lost 0 bases and 2 bases respectively, with 7 bases between them. The CDR3 protein is CAWSVLTNTEAFF. CDR3 DNA: TGTGCCTGGAGTGTACTTACCAACACTGAAGCTTTCTTT.

This chain connects TRBV5-1 to TRBJ2-2; D call uncertain. Germline V lookup: CDR1 SGHRS, CDR2 YFSETQ. CDR3 length equals 15 residues. V was clipped by 1 base and J by 0 bases, with 7 bases between them. CDR3 DNA sequence: TGCGCCAGCAGCTTGACAGCAGCGAACACCGGGGAGCTGTTTTTT. As protein: CASSLTAANTGELFF.

The CDR3 loop is CASSPASDGTQYF. In DNA form, the CDR3 reads TGTGCCAGCAGCCCGGCTAGCGACGGGACCCAGTACTTC. The V and J genes are TRBV11-3 and TRBJ2-5, with D possibly being TRBD2 (6 bases). The CDR3 has 13 residues. Germline V gives CDR1 SGHNT, CDR2 YENEEA. V was pared by 5 bases and J by 7 bases, with 14 bases between.

The chain employs TRBV7-2 and TRBJ2-5, with 9 bases identical to TRBD1. V shed 4 bases and J 3 bases; nucleotides not matched to a gene: 6. CDR3 length: 15 amino acids. CDR1 SGHTA and CDR2 FQGNSA come from the germline V gene. The CDR3 loop is CASSSGTGREETQYF. DNA of the CDR3: TGTGCCAGCAGCTCAGGGACAGGGCGGGAAGAGACCCAGTACTTC. Using reference TRBV7-2 and TRBJ2-5 for the parts outside the CDR3, the full variable domain is GAGVSQSPSNKVTEKGKDVELRCDPISGHTALYWYRQSLGQGLEFLIYFQGNSAPDKSGLPSDRFSAERTGGSVSTLTIQRTQQEDSAVYLCASSSGTGREETQYFGPGTRLLVL.

The chain combines TRBV15 with TRBJ2-3; D remains ambiguous. Trimming took off 1 base at V and 0 bases at J, with 11 bases between the two ends. The germline V gene encodes CDR1 LNHNV and CDR2 YYDKDF (reference sequence). The CDR3 runs 16 residues. CDR3 nucleotides: TGTGCCACCAGCAGAGTGGCACCCACTAGCACAGATACGCAGTATTTT. Translated: CATSRVAPTSTDTQYF.

V usage is TRBV27 and J usage is TRBJ1-2; D remains unclear. Looked up from germline, CDR1 is MNHEY and CDR2 is SMNVEV (reference sequence). The CDR3 extends over 14 amino acids. V lost 3 bases to trimming and J lost 2 bases, with 10 bases between them. CDR3 DNA sequence: TGTGCCAGCAGTTTGACGGGTCCCAACTATGGCTACACCTTC. As protein: CASSLTGPNYGYTF.

CDR3 amino acids: CSAVPGREAFF. As DNA, the CDR3 is TGCAGTGCCGTGCCGGGCCGTGAAGCTTTCTTT. This chain links TRBV20-1 with TRBJ1-1, with unresolved D. CDR3 length: 11 amino acids. V dropped 6 bases and J dropped 7 bases, with 12 bases sitting between them. From germline, CDR1 is DFQATT and CDR2 SNEGSKA (reference sequence).

This chain connects TRBV5-4 to TRBJ1-2; TRBD1 is a possible D gene (5 bases). Looked up from germline, CDR1 is SGHNT and CDR2 is YYREEE (reference sequence). The V end lost 1 base, the J end lost 2 bases, and 15 bases lay between the germline ends. The CDR3 is 16 residues long. The CDR3 sequence is CASSLNPVGGNYGYTF. The CDR3 DNA sequence: TGTGCCAGCAGCTTGAACCCGGTCGGGGGGAACTATGGCTACACCTTC. Combining the CDR3 with reference TRBV5-4 and TRBJ1-2 gives the whole variable domain ETGVTQSPTHLIKTRGQQVTLRCSSQSGHNTVSWYQQALGQGPQFIFQYYREEENGRGNFPPRFSGLQFPNYSSELNVNALELDDSALYLCASSLNPVGGNYGYTFGSGTRLTVV.

This sequence joins TRBV5-1 and TRBJ1-4; D ambiguous. Trimming left V 3 bases short and J 5 bases short, with 11 bases between. This CDR3 has 14 amino acids. Germline lookup yields CDR1 SGHRS and CDR2 YFSETQ. The CDR3 nucleotides are TGCGCCAGCAGCTCGAGCCCGGGGAATGAAAAACTGTTTTTT. This encodes CASSSSPGNEKLFF. The full variable domain, its missing parts supplied by reference TRBV5-1 and TRBJ1-4, is KAGVTQTPRYLIKTRGQQVTLSCSPISGHRSVSWYQQTPGQGLQFLFEYFSETQRNKGNFPGRFSGRQFSNSRSEMNVSTLELGDSALYLCASSSSPGNEKLFFGSGTQLSVL.

V is TRBV5-6 and J is TRBJ2-3, with no clear D. CDR3 length: 13 amino acids. V lost 0 bases to trimming and J lost 2 bases, with 4 bases between them. From germline, CDR1 is SGHDT and CDR2 YYEEEE. CDR3 sequence reads: CASSLVPTDTQYF. The DNA of the CDR3 is TGTGCCAGCAGCTTGGTCCCCACAGATACGCAGTATTTT.

The chain employs TRBV7-9 and TRBJ1-3; unclear D gene. Germline values: CDR1 SEHNR, CDR2 FQNEAQ (reference sequence). This CDR3 spans 16 amino acids. V gave up 1 base and J gave up 0 bases, with 10 bases separating them. For the CDR3, the DNA is TGTGCCAGCAGCTTAGTCGGCTCGGGCTCTGGAAACACCATATATTTT. This codes for CASSLVGSGSGNTIYF.

This clone was recorded a few times. The genes are TRBV6-5 and TRBJ1-2, with no clear D. The V and J ends lost 0 bases and 8 bases respectively, with 7 bases between them. The CDR3 has 12 amino acids. Germline-derived CDR1 and CDR2 are MNHEY and SVGAGI. The CDR3 nucleotides read TGTGCCAGCAGTTACTCGTCCGGGGGCTACACCTTC. As protein: CASSYSSGGYTF.

This chain connects TRBV7-9 to TRBJ1-5; 7 nucleotides agree with TRBD1. This CDR3 region has 15 residues. Germline lookup yields CDR1 SEHNR and CDR2 FQNEAQ (reference sequence). V lost 5 bases, J lost 1 base, and 5 bases stayed unmatched. This CDR3 reads CASSRGGASNQPQHF. The CDR3 nucleotides read TGTGCCAGCAGCCGAGGGGGCGCGAGCAATCAGCCCCAGCATTTT.

V and J are TRBV5-1 and TRBJ1-4; 10 bases fit TRBD1. The length of the CDR3 is 15 residues. The germline V gene has CDR1 SGHRS and CDR2 YFSETQ. Trimming cost V 2 bases and J 10 bases; bases outside gene matches: 8. CDR3 in amino acids: CASSFIRDRGGKLFF. CDR3 DNA sequence: TGCGCCAGCAGCTTTATCCGGGACAGGGGTGGAAAACTGTTTTTT. Looking up the rest from reference TRBV5-1 and TRBJ1-4 gives the full variable domain: KAGVTQTPRYLIKTRGQQVTLSCSPISGHRSVSWYQQTPGQGLQFLFEYFSETQRNKGNFPGRFSGRQFSNSRSEMNVSTLELGDSALYLCASSFIRDRGGKLFFGSGTQLSVL.

This sequence joins TRBV20-1 and TRBJ2-5; D call uncertain. Germline loops: CDR1 DFQATT, CDR2 SNEGSKA (reference sequence). The V end lost 7 bases, the J end lost 1 base, and 7 bases lay between the germline ends. This CDR3 is 11 amino acids long. Here the CDR3 DNA reads TGCAGTGGACGGACCCAAGAGACCCAGTACTTC. It specifies CSGRTQETQYF.

This chain connects TRBV18 to TRBJ1-1; weak D call: TRBD1 (5 bases). With 3 bases removed from V and 0 bases from J, the gap between germline ends came to 11 bases. The CDR3 sequence is 15 residues long. Germline V lookup: CDR1 KGHSH, CDR2 LQKENI. CDR3 coding DNA: TGTGCCAGCTCACCCCAGGGAGGAATGAACACTGAAGCTTTCTTT. Amino acids: CASSPQGGMNTEAFF. Together with reference TRBV18 and TRBJ1-1, the CDR3 gives the full variable domain: NAGVMQNPRHLVRRRGQEARLRCSPMKGHSHVYWYRQLPEEGLKFMVYLQKENIIDESGMPKERFSAEFPKEGPSILRIQQVVRGDSAAYFCASSPQGGMNTEAFFGQGTRLTVV.

The sample holds a few counts of this clone. This chain links TRBV11-2 with TRBJ1-1; the D is unclear. This CDR3 comprises 14 residues. Germline lookup yields CDR1 SGHAT and CDR2 FQNNGV. The V gene lost 3 bases and the J gene lost 0 bases, with 8 bases spanning the gap. The DNA of the CDR3 is TGTGCCAGCAGCTTCCCGACGGTGAACACTGAAGCTTTCTTT. It translates to CASSFPTVNTEAFF.

This chain connects TRBV5-1 to TRBJ2-2; D possibly corresponds to TRBD1 (5 bases). CDR3 length: 15 residues. Germline V gives CDR1 SGHRS, CDR2 YFSETQ. V dropped 1 base and J dropped 7 bases, with 14 bases sitting between them. The CDR3 here is CASSLLPGQGGELFF. In DNA, the CDR3 is TGCGCCAGCAGCTTGTTGCCAGGCCAGGGCGGGGAGCTGTTTTTT.

This clone was recorded once. V gene TRBV7-9 combines with J gene TRBJ2-3, with 7 bases that match TRBD1. Germline loops: CDR1 SEHNR, CDR2 FQNEAQ (reference sequence). Losses at the gene ends were 5 bases for V and 3 bases for J; bases not matched to a gene: 17. This CDR3 spans 18 amino acids. The CDR3 protein is CASSRTGEWGGFTDTQYF. The CDR3 DNA reads TGTGCCAGCAGCCGAACAGGGGAATGGGGTGGGTTTACAGATACGCAGTATTTT.

The rearrangement links TRBV15 to TRBJ2-3; D not resolved. The germline V and J ends were trimmed by 4 bases and 6 bases, with 8 bases remaining between them. The CDR3 totals 12 residues. Germline V gene data show CDR1 as LNHNV and CDR2 as YYDKDF (reference sequence). The CDR3: CATSIPKDTQYF. In DNA form, the CDR3 reads TGTGCCACCAGCATACCGAAGGATACGCAGTATTTT.

V and J are TRBV30 and TRBJ1-4; the D is unclear. Germline CDR1 and CDR2: GTSNPN and SVGIG (reference sequence). V lost 2 bases and J lost 7, with 11 bases in between. The length of the CDR3 is 13 residues. CDR3 amino acids: CAWSRARSEKLFF. CDR3 sequence (DNA): TGTGCCTGGAGTCGGGCGAGGAGTGAAAAACTGTTTTTT.

The CDR3 reads CASSPGTVGYTF. The DNA of the CDR3 is TGCGCCAGCAGTCCGGGGACAGTTGGCTACACCTTC. This chain uses TRBV5-1 with TRBJ1-2; 7 nucleotides agree with TRBD1. This CDR3 has 12 residues. The V segment lost 5 bases and the J segment 7 bases; nucleotides outside the gene matches: 5. Germline assignment: CDR1 SGHRS and CDR2 YFSETQ. The variable domain in full, with the rest retrieved from reference TRBV5-1 and TRBJ1-2, is KAGVTQTPRYLIKTRGQQVTLSCSPISGHRSVSWYQQTPGQGLQFLFEYFSETQRNKGNFPGRFSGRQFSNSRSEMNVSTLELGDSALYLCASSPGTVGYTFGSGTRLTVV.